This T cell receptor (beta chain) was sequenced during a study of memory CD4+ T cells and cytomegalovirus serostatus. Study-wide background: Healthy Belgian adult donors included roughly nine CMV-positive and 20 to 30 CMV-negative people. General study findings and limits: Of 150 to 200 reported CMV TCRbeta sequences, just over 65 were found in memory CD4+ repertoires.

Some clones are missing from TCRdb's copy, which holds only in-frame ones; the method was immunoSEQ multiplex PCR. Of around 50,000 clones in the sample, about 78% were seen once. Germline V gives CDR1 LNHDA, CDR2 SQIVND (reference sequence). The V end was cut by 8 bases, the J end by 11 bases, with 10 bases between. CDR3 length equals 10 residues. A few counts support this clone. The antigen remains unidentified. Single viable CD3+CD4+CD8-CD45RO+ cells were sorted as the memory CD4+ T cells. Donors' CMV status reflects serum IgG against pp150, pp28, p38, p52. This sequence was found in an adult in good health and CMV-seronegative. The chain is built from TRBV19 and TRBJ2-4; no definite D call. The material sequenced was memory CD4+ T cells from blood. The chain's CDR3 is CASGLGFQYF. Here the CDR3 DNA reads TGTGCCAGTGGCCTCGGGTTTCAGTACTTC.